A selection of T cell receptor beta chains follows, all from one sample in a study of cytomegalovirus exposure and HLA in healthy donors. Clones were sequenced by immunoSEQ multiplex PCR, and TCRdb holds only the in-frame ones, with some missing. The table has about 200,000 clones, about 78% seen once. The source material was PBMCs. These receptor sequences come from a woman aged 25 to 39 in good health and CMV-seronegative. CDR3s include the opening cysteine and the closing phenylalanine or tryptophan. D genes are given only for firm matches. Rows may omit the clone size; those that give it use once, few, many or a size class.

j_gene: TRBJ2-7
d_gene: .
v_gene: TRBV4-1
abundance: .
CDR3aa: CASSQEYEQYF
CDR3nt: TGCGCCAGCAGCCAGGAGTACGAGCAGTACTTC

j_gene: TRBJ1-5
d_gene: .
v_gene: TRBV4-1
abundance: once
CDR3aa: CASSQDGGGGGQPQHF
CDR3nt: TGCGCCAGCAGCCAAGATGGTGGGGGGGGAGGACAGCCCCAGCATTTT

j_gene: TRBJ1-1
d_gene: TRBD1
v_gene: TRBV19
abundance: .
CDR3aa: CASKGGDRAFAEAFF
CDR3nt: TGTGCCTCTAAGGGAGGGGACAGGGCTTTCGCTGAAGCTTTCTTT

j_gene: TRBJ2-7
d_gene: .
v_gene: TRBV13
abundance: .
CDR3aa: CASSIADSYEQYF
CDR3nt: TGTGCCAGCAGCATCGCGGACAGCTACGAGCAGTACTTC

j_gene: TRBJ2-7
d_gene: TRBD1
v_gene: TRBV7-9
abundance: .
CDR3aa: CSSSSTGTASSYEQYF
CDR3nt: TGTTCCAGCAGCTCCACAGGGACAGCCAGCTCCTACGAGCAGTACTTC

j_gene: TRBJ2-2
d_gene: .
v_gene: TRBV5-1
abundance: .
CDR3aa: CASSLTGSNTGELFF
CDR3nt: TGCGCCAGCAGCCTCACAGGGTCGAACACCGGGGAGCTGTTTTTT

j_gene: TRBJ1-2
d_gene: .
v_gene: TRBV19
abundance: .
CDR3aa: CASSSGGYGYTF
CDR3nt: TGTGCCAGTAGTTCGGGTGGGTATGGCTACACCTTC

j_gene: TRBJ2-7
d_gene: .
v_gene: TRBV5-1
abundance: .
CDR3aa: CASSLEAGTNEQYF
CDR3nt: TGCGCCAGCAGCTTGGAAGCAGGGACAAACGAGCAGTACTTC

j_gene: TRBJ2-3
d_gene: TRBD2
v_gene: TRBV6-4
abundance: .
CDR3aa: CASSENSGGGDTQYF
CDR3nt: TGTGCCAGCAGTGAGAATAGCGGGGGCGGAGATACGCAGTATTTT

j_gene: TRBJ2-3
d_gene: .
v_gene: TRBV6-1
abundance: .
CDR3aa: CASSDSVARREQYF
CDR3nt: TGTGCCAGCAGTGATAGTGTGGCCCGGAGAGAGCAGTATTTT

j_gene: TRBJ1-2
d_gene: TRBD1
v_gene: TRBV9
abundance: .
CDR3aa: CASSVARGQGQKISYGYTF
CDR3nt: TGTGCCAGCAGCGTAGCCCGCGGACAGGGCCAAAAAATAAGCTATGGCTACACCTTC

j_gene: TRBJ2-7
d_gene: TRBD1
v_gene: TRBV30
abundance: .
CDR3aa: CAWSVGQATYEQYF
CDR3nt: TGTGCCTGGAGTGTTGGACAGGCTACCTACGAGCAGTACTTC

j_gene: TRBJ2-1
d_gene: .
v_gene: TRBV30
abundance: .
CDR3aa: CAWSGGEQSLVNNEQFF
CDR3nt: TGTGCCTGGAGTGGAGGAGAGCAAAGCCTAGTAAACAATGAGCAGTTCTTC

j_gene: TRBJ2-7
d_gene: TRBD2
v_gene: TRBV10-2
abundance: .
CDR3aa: CASSKGSGGASYEQYF
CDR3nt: TGCGCCAGCAGTAAGGGTTCGGGGGGGGCCTCCTACGAGCAGTACTTC

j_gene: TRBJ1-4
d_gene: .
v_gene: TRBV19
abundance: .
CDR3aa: CASSIRGEKLFF
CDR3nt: TGTGCCAGTAGTATAAGGGGTGAAAAACTGTTTTTT

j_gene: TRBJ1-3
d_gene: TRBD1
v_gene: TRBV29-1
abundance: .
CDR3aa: CSARTGALSGNTIYF
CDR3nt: TGCAGCGCACGGACAGGGGCCCTCTCTGGAAACACCATATATTTT

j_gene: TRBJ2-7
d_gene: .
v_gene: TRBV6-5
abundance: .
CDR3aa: CASSYGLDTTYEGQYF
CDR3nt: TGTGCCAGCAGTTACGGCCTGGACACTACCTACGAAGGGCAGTACTTC

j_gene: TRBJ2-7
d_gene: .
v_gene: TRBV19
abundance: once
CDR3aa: CASSPGLKYEQYF
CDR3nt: TGTGCCAGTAGTCCCGGACTTAAGTACGAGCAGTACTTC

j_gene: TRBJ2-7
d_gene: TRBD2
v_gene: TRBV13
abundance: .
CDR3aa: CASSLGLAGGLWNEQYF
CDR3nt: TGTGCCAGCAGCTTAGGTCTAGCGGGGGGGCTGTGGAACGAGCAGTACTTC

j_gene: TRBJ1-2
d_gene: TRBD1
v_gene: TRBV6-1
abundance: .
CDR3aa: CASSDRDRGRYGYTF
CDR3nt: TGTGCCAGCAGTGACCGGGACAGGGGCCGCTATGGCTACACCTTC

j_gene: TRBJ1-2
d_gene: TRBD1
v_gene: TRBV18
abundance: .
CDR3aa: CASSPGQGGYGYTF
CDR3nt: TGTGCCAGCTCACCCGGACAGGGCGGCTATGGCTACACCTTC

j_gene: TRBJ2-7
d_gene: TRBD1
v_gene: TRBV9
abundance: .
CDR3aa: CASSPSGTGSYEQYF
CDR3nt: TGTGCCAGCAGCCCGAGTGGGACAGGGTCCTACGAGCAGTACTTC

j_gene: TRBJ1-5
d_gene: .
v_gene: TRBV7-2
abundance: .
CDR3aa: CASSLEGQLYSNQPQHF
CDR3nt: TGTGCCAGCAGCTTAGAAGGACAGCTCTATAGCAATCAGCCCCAGCATTTT

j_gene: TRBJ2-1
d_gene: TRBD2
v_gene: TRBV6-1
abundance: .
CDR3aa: CASSTLAGGGNEQFF
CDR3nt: TGTGCCAGCAGTACCCTAGCGGGAGGGGGCAATGAGCAGTTCTTC

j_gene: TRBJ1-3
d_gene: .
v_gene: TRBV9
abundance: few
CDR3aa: CASSVGPGGSGNTIYF
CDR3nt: TGTGCCAGCAGCGTAGGTCCGGGGGGGAGCGGAAACACCATATATTTT

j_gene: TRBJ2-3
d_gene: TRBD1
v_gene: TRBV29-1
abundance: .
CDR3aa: CSVHQGADTQYF
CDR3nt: TGCAGCGTTCACCAGGGGGCAGATACGCAGTATTTT

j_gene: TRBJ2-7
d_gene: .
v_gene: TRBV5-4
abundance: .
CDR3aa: CASSLDGRGYEQYF
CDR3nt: TGTGCCAGCAGCTTGGATGGCAGGGGTTACGAGCAGTACTTC

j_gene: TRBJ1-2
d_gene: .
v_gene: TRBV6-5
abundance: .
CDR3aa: CASSLTARTGYTF
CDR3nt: TGTGCCAGCAGCCTTACCGCGAGAACTGGCTACACCTTC

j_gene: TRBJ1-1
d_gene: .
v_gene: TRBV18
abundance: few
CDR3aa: CASSPRGGMNTEAFF
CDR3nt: TGTGCCAGCTCACCACGGGGAGGAATGAACACTGAAGCTTTCTTT

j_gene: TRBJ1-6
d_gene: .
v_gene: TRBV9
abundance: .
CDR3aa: CASSASGVWDSPLHF
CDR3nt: TGTGCCAGCAGCGCCTCAGGGGTGTGGGATTCACCCCTCCACTTT

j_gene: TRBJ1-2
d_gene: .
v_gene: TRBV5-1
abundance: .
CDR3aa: CASSVQGAGYTF
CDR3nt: TGCGCCAGCAGCGTACAGGGCGCAGGCTACACCTTC

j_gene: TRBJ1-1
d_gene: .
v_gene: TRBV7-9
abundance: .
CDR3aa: CSSSLGQGGTEAFF
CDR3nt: TGTTCCAGCAGCTTGGGGCAGGGAGGCACTGAAGCTTTCTTT

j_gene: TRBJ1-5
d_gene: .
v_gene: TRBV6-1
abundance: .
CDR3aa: CASSDRTAGGNQPQHF
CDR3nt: TGTGCCAGCAGTGATCGGACAGCCGGGGGCAATCAGCCCCAGCATTTT

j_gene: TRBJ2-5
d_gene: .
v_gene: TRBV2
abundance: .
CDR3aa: CASSAPGDHWEETQYF
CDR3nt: TGTGCCAGCAGTGCCCCCGGAGATCACTGGGAGGAGACCCAGTACTTC

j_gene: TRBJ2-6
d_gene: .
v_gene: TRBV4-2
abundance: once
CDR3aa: CASSQRLLQASGANVLTF
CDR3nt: TGTGCCAGCAGCCAACGACTTTTACAGGCGTCTGGGGCCAACGTCCTGACTTTC

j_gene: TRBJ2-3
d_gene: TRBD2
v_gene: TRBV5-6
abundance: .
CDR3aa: CASSFSGSSQYF
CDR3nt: TGTGCCAGCAGCTTTAGCGGGAGTTCGCAGTATTTT

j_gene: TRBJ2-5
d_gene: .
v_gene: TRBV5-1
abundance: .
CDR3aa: CASSYTLQNYRGGTQYF
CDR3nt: TGCGCCAGCAGCTACACCCTTCAAAACTACAGGGGAGGGACCCAGTACTTC

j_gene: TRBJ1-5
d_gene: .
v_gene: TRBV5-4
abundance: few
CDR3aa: CASSQGGTNSNQPQHF
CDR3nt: TGTGCCAGCAGCCAAGGAGGGACGAATAGCAATCAGCCCCAGCATTTT

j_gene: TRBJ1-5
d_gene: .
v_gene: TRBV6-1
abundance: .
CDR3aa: CASSVRANRVREQPQHF
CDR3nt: TGTGCCAGCAGTGTCCGGGCGAACAGGGTTAGGGAGCAGCCCCAGCATTTT